Each of the 14 T cell receptor beta chains below was sequenced from the same sample in a study of yellow fever vaccine responses in identical twins. MiXCR was run by TCRdb on the RT-PCR reads, yielding one entry per CDR3 protein. The profile shows roughly 17,000 distinct CDR3 sequences, roughly two thirds of them singletons. Sample: T cells from blood (PBMCs), unsorted or a sorted subset (not recorded which), taken before or after yellow fever vaccination (not recorded which). All receptors come from a woman under 30 who received the yellow fever vaccine.

The V and J genes are TRBV7-3 and TRBJ2-1; perhaps TRBD1 as D (7 bases). CDR3 size: 14 residues. Trimming pared 1 base from V and 8 bases from J, leaving 12 bases between. Germline V gene sequence: CDR1 SGHTA, CDR2 FQGTGA. The CDR3 here is CASSLSQGGHEQFF. The CDR3 bases are TGTGCCAGCAGCTTAAGTCAGGGGGGCCATGAGCAGTTCTTC.

This chain connects TRBV5-1 to TRBJ1-6; D ambiguous. With 0 bases removed from V and 5 bases from J, the gap between germline ends came to 9 bases. CDR1 and CDR2 from the germline V gene are SGHRS and YFSETQ. CDR3 size: 15 residues. The CDR3 is CASSLVTADNSPLHF. In nucleotides, the CDR3 is TGCGCCAGCAGCTTGGTCACAGCAGATAATTCACCCCTCCACTTT.

The chain is built from TRBV7-2 and TRBJ2-1, with D tentatively TRBD1 or TRBD2 (5 bases each). The CDR3 has 15 residues. CDR1 is SGHTA and CDR2 is FQGNSA in the germline V gene. Trimming took off 5 bases at V and 9 bases at J, with 20 bases between the two ends. The CDR3 loop reads CASSVTGAAISEQFF. Here the CDR3 DNA reads TGTGCCAGCAGCGTAACCGGGGCTGCTATTAGTGAGCAGTTCTTC.

The chain carries TRBV11-2 and TRBJ1-4, with a weak D call TRBD1 (5 bases). CDR3 length: 14 amino acids. Trimming shortened V by 3 bases and J by 3 bases, and 8 bases separated the two germline ends. Germline V gene lookup returns CDR1 SGHAT and CDR2 FQNNGV. The CDR3 nucleotides read TGTGCCAGCAGCTTGGGGGGACCTAATGAAAAACTGTTTTTT. This translates into CASSLGGPNEKLFF.

The V and J genes are TRBV11-1 and TRBJ2-1; weak D call: TRBD1 (5 bases). Germline lookup yields CDR1 SGHAT and CDR2 FQDESV (reference sequence). CDR3 length equals 17 residues. The germline V and J ends were trimmed by 5 bases and 0 bases, with 17 bases remaining between them. The CDR3 region has the DNA TGTGCCAGCAGCCTACCCCCATGGACAAGCTCCTACAATGAGCAGTTCTTC. Protein product: CASSLPPWTSSYNEQFF.

The gene calls are TRBV11-2 and TRBJ2-7; 7 bases map to TRBD2. J gave up 5 bases and V 0 bases, and 7 bases lay outside the gene matches. Germline V CDR1 and CDR2: SGHAT, FQNNGV. This CDR3 is built from 15 residues. The DNA for the CDR3 is TGTGCCAGCAGCTTAGATCCTGGCGGGAGAGACGAGCAGTACTTC. Residues: CASSLDPGGRDEQYF.

The chain has TRBV11-1 and TRBJ2-1, with TRBD2 matching over 8 bases. The trim removed 6 bases at V and 10 bases at J, leaving 5 bases unmatched. The CDR3 sequence is 12 residues long. Per the germline V gene, CDR1 is SGHAT and CDR2 is FQDESV (reference sequence). The CDR3 protein is CASRTLAEEQFF. CDR3 nucleotide sequence: TGTGCCAGCAGAACACTAGCGGAGGAGCAGTTCTTC.

This chain connects TRBV9 to TRBJ2-5; D is perhaps TRBD1 (6 bases). The V end lost 0 bases, the J end lost 7 bases, and 13 bases lay between the germline ends. There are 14 residues in the CDR3. Germline lookup yields CDR1 SGDLS and CDR2 YYNGEE. CDR3 loop: CASSVAGKGGTQYF. The CDR3 region has the DNA TGTGCCAGCAGCGTAGCCGGAAAAGGGGGGACCCAGTACTTC.

The rearrangement uses TRBV11-1 and TRBJ1-1; D is unclear. Trimming took 2 bases from V and 2 from J, leaving 9 bases between them. The CDR3 runs 14 residues. The germline gives CDR1 SGHAT, CDR2 FQDESV (reference sequence). The CDR3 is CASSLNRPNTEAFF. CDR3 nucleotide sequence: TGTGCCAGCAGCTTAAATCGACCTAACACTGAAGCTTTCTTT.

This chain links TRBV28 with TRBJ1-1; 7 nucleotides match TRBD1. V lost 3 bases to trimming and J lost 5 bases; unmatched junction nucleotides: 9. From germline, CDR1 is MDHEN and CDR2 SYDVKM. CDR3 size: 15 residues. The CDR3 loop reads CASSFAQGGWTEAFF. CDR3 in DNA: TGTGCCAGCAGTTTCGCCCAAGGGGGCTGGACTGAAGCTTTCTTT.

V usage is TRBV23-1 and J usage is TRBJ1-2, with TRBD1 as a possible D gene (5 bases). TRBV23-1 is an ORF for which the function is uncertain. This CDR3 spans 17 amino acids. V was pared by 4 bases and J by 4 bases, with 22 bases between. This CDR3 reads CASSRNGRGLTGYGYTF. CDR3 nucleotide sequence: TGCGCCAGCAGTCGCAATGGTCGGGGCCTAACGGGCTATGGCTACACCTTC.

The V and J genes are TRBV11-3 and TRBJ2-1; D not certain. The ends were cut back, 5 bases at V and 0 bases at J, with 14 bases in the middle. Germline assignment: CDR1 SGHNT and CDR2 YENEEA. The CDR3 is 16 amino acids. The CDR3 reads CASSPRSTGSYNEQFF. Written as DNA, the CDR3 is TGTGCCAGCAGCCCGCGATCAACCGGCTCCTACAATGAGCAGTTCTTC. Full variable domain (remainder filled in from reference TRBV11-3 and TRBJ2-1): EAGVVQSPRYKIIEKKQPVAFWCNPISGHNTLYWYLQNLGQGPELLIRYENEEAVDDSQLPKDRFSAERLKGVDSTLKIQPAELGDSAVYLCASSPRSTGSYNEQFFGPGTRLTVL.

This chain links TRBV12-3 or TRBV12-4 with TRBJ2-3; D is perhaps TRBD1 or TRBD2 (5 bases each). V was cut by 5 bases and J by 2 bases, with 17 bases left in between. There are 16 residues in the CDR3. The CDR3 protein is CASSLRRDGPTDTQYF. In DNA, the CDR3 is TGTGCCAGCAGTCTTCGCCGGGACGGGCCCACAGATACGCAGTATTTT.

This clonotype was found a few times. The rearrangement links TRBV13 to TRBJ2-3; D is ambiguous. V was shortened by 5 bases and J by 3 bases, with 3 bases between the two germline ends. The CDR3 is 11 amino acids. CDR1 and CDR2 (germline): PRHDT, FYEKMQ (reference sequence). The CDR3 coding sequence is TGTGCCAGCAGCCGTACAGATACGCAGTATTTT. Its translation: CASSRTDTQYF. Looking up the rest from reference TRBV13 and TRBJ2-3 gives the full variable domain: AAGVIQSPRHLIKEKRETATLKCYPIPRHDTVYWYQQGPGQDPQFLISFYEKMQSDKGSIPDRFSAQQFSDYHSELNMSSLELGDSALYFCASSRTDTQYFGPGTRLTVL.